This TCR beta chain was observed in a study of identical twins. V lost 5 bases, J lost 6 bases, and 17 bases lay in between. This CDR3 is built from 14 residues. Germline V CDR1 and CDR2: DFQATT, SNEGSKA (reference sequence). MiXCR, run by TCRdb on the 5' RACE reads, gives a single entry per CDR3 protein. The repertoire has more than 400,000 distinct CDR3 sequences, 15% of them found once; the top ten carry about 0.47%. The same data also went into a second study, on yellow fever vaccine responses in identical twins.

The sequenced material came from CD4+ T cells sorted from blood. The chain recombines TRBV20-1 with TRBJ2-4; the D call may be TRBD1 or TRBD2 (5 bases each). The clonotype was recovered from a young woman in good health. CDR3 residues: CSASELGRLNIQYF. The DNA for the CDR3 is TGCAGTGCTTCAGAGCTGGGACGGCTAAACATTCAGTACTTC.